The 24 T cell receptor beta chains below come from one sample, sequenced in a study of blood T cell repertoires in COVID-19. Method: immunoSEQ multiplex PCR; TCRdb's copy keeps in-frame clones and lacks some. The sample shows hundreds of thousands of clones, around 88% of them seen only once. The sequencing input was PBMCs or T cells enriched from blood (not recorded which). Receptors originate from a woman between 45 and 65 years old with acute COVID-19.

The chain links TRBV19 to TRBJ1-6; tentative D call: TRBD1 (5 bases). V lost 5 bases and J lost 6, with 14 bases in between. The CDR3 has 15 residues. Germline assignment: CDR1 LNHDA and CDR2 SQIVND (reference sequence). The CDR3 bases are TGTGCCAGTAGTGCTCGACAGCCTTCTAATTCACCCCTCCACTTT. Its translation is CASSARQPSNSPLHF.

The gene calls are TRBV28 and TRBJ2-3; perhaps TRBD2 as D (5 bases). Germline V CDR1 and CDR2: MDHEN, SYDVKM. CDR3 length: 13 amino acids. V was clipped by 5 bases and J by 4 bases, with 10 bases between them. In DNA form, the CDR3 reads TGTGCCAGCAGTCCGAGGGTCTCAGATACGCAGTATTTT. Protein sequence: CASSPRVSDTQYF.

J is TRBJ1-2 and V is TRBV12-3 or TRBV12-4; D uncertain. This CDR3 spans 13 amino acids. Trimming removed 5 bases at V and 4 bases at J, with 11 bases between. The DNA for the CDR3 is TGTGCCAGCAGTCGCCGCGGGGTCTATGGCTACACCTTC. Encoded protein: CASSRRGVYGYTF.

The genes are TRBV11-3 and TRBJ2-2; TRBD1 is a possible D gene (6 bases). Germline V gene lookup returns CDR1 SGHNT and CDR2 YENEEA. This CDR3 comprises 15 residues. V lost 3 bases and J lost 5, with 13 bases in between. The CDR3 coding sequence is TGTGCCAGCAGCTTGAGGGGGACGGGGACCGGGGAGCTGTTTTTT. Amino acid sequence: CASSLRGTGTGELFF.

The V call is TRBV9, the J call TRBJ1-2; perhaps TRBD1 as D (6 bases). The CDR3 is 13 residues long. V lost 3 bases and J lost 10, with 16 bases in between. CDR1 SGDLS and CDR2 YYNGEE come from the germline V gene. The CDR3 DNA sequence: TGTGCCAGCAGCGCCGGGGGGGCGGGGCCCTACACCTTC. Its translation: CASSAGGAGPYTF.

V gene TRBV28 combines with J gene TRBJ1-5, with D hard to call. CDR1 and CDR2 (germline): MDHEN, SYDVKM. V lost 2 bases and J 6 bases, leaving 11 bases between the germline ends. There are 14 residues in the CDR3. CDR3 bases: TGTGCCAGCAGTTTACCGGGTCGGCGTCAGCCCCAGCATTTT. Translating it yields CASSLPGRRQPQHF.

Only a few counts were recorded for this clone. The junction departs from the called germline gene at one end, perhaps through a read error. The chain joins TRBV7-9 to TRBJ1-5, with 12 bases identical to TRBD1. This CDR3 is built from 15 residues. From germline, CDR1 is SEHNR and CDR2 FQNEAQ (reference sequence). The CDR3 nucleotides read TGTGCCAGCAGCCATGGGACAGGGGGCAACCAGCCCCAGCATTTT. Its protein product is CASSHGTGGNQPQHF.

The rearrangement uses TRBV6-5 and TRBJ2-7; D is unresolved. V was pared by 4 bases and J by 0 bases, with 13 bases between. Germline-derived CDR1 and CDR2 are MNHEY and SVGAGI. This CDR3 is 15 amino acids long. CDR3 nucleotides: TGTGCCAGCAGTTTCCTACCTACGAGCTCCTACGAGCAGTACTTC. Amino acid sequence: CASSFLPTSSYEQYF.

This clone has just a few counts. V usage is TRBV2 and J usage is TRBJ2-2, with TRBD2 matching 7 bases. The junction had 14 bases not matched to a gene; V was cut back by 9 bases and J by 1 base. Germline CDR1 reads SNHLY; CDR2 reads FYNNEI. There are 17 residues in the CDR3. The CDR3 nucleotides are TGTGCCAGGGGGGGGATTAGTGCCAACCTGAACACCGGGGAGCTGTTTTTT. Amino acids: CARGGISANLNTGELFF.

This clone was counted once. CDR3 bases: TGCAGTGCTAAGCGGGAGGGACAGTTCTTC. Amino acid sequence: CSAKREGQFF. The gene calls are TRBV20-1 and TRBJ2-1; TRBD2 aligns across 10 bases. Germline V CDR1 and CDR2: DFQATT, SNEGSKA (reference sequence). The CDR3 sequence is 10 residues long. The V segment lost 4 bases and the J segment 13 bases; nucleotides outside the gene matches: 1.

This clone occurred many times. Other DNA sequences in the same sample also yield this CDR3. The J gene is TRBJ1-5, the V gene TRBV28; 10 nucleotides align to TRBD1. The CDR3 is 15 residues long. In germline, CDR1 is MDHEN, CDR2 SYDVKM. The V gene end was trimmed by 5 bases and the J gene end by 0 bases; junction bases not matched to a gene: 1. The CDR3: CASSRQGASNQPQHF. The CDR3 nucleotides are TGTGCCAGCAGTAGACAGGGGGCTAGCAATCAGCCCCAGCATTTT.

The V call is TRBV30, the J call TRBJ1-5; 8 nucleotides line up with TRBD1. V lost 2 bases and J lost 6; bases outside the gene matches: 3. CDR3 length: 13 amino acids. CDR1 and CDR2 (germline): GTSNPN, SVGIG (reference sequence). CDR3 bases: TGTGCCTGGAGTCGGACAGGGATTCAGCCCCAGCATTTT. It yields the protein CAWSRTGIQPQHF.

This sequence joins TRBV5-1 and TRBJ2-7; 8 nucleotides align to TRBD2. In germline, CDR1 is SGHRS, CDR2 YFSETQ. The J segment lost 0 bases and the V segment lost 4 bases, leaving 12 bases of the junction unmatched. This CDR3 has 17 amino acids. This CDR3 reads CASSHREGGLGSYEQYF. The CDR3 DNA reads as TGCGCCAGCAGCCATCGGGAGGGAGGGCTAGGCTCCTACGAGCAGTACTTC.

This clone has only a few counts. V and J are TRBV2 and TRBJ2-7; TRBD1 agrees at 9 bases. The CDR3 has 14 residues. The germline gives CDR1 SNHLY, CDR2 FYNNEI. Losses at the gene ends were 7 bases for V and 5 bases for J; bases not matched to a gene: 9. DNA for the CDR3: TGTGCCAGCAAATTGACAGGGGGAGTCAACGAGCAGTACTTC. This translates into CASKLTGGVNEQYF. The whole variable domain, remainder taken from reference TRBV2 and TRBJ2-7, is EPEVTQTPSHQVTQMGQEVILRCVPISNHLYFYWYRQILGQKVEFLVSFYNNEISEKSEIFDDQFSVERPDGSNFTLKIRSTKLEDSAMYFCASKLTGGVNEQYFGPGTRLTVT.

This clone was seen just once. V and J are TRBV6-2 or TRBV6-3 and TRBJ1-1, with D uncertain. This CDR3 has 15 residues. Trimming removed 5 bases at V and 8 bases at J, with 21 bases between. Germline-derived CDR1 and CDR2 are MNHEY and SVGEGT. CDR3 bases: TGTGCCAGCAGTGACCCTCCCCCCGGAGCCGAGGAAGCTTTCTTT. This translates into CASSDPPPGAEEAFF.

J is TRBJ2-7 and V is TRBV28, with 10 bases that match TRBD1. The CDR3 is 14 amino acids. Germline CDR1 is MDHEN and CDR2 is SYDVKM. With 5 bases clipped from V and 3 bases from J, the junction kept 4 bases outside the gene matches. The CDR3 DNA is TGTGCCAGCAGTCAATGGACAGGGGGCTACGAGCAGTACTTC. Translated, it gives CASSQWTGGYEQYF.

This clone was detected ten times or more. The chain employs TRBV28 and TRBJ2-1; no firm D call. CDR1 and CDR2 from the germline V gene are MDHEN and SYDVKM. Trimming took off 7 bases at V and 8 bases at J, with 9 bases between the two ends. This CDR3 comprises 11 residues. CDR3 region: CASTTYDEQFF. In nucleotides, the CDR3 is TGTGCCAGCACCACATATGATGAGCAGTTCTTC.

The chain employs TRBV7-9 and TRBJ2-1; TRBD1 matches 7 bases. V dropped 5 bases and J dropped 3; count of bases not matched to a gene: 13. Germline loops: CDR1 SEHNR, CDR2 FQNEAQ (reference sequence). The CDR3 sequence is 17 residues long. CDR3 sequence reads: CASSLPRTGVGYNEQFF. DNA for the CDR3: TGTGCCAGCAGCCTACCCCGAACAGGGGTCGGCTACAATGAGCAGTTCTTC.

This chain joins TRBV6-5 and TRBJ1-3; no reliable D call. Germline V CDR1 and CDR2: MNHEY, SVGAGI. The CDR3 spans 11 residues. Between the trimmed V and J ends, which lost 6 bases and 4 bases, there was a span of 4 bases. CDR3 protein: CASSQGNTIYF. In nucleotides, the CDR3 is TGTGCCAGCAGCCAAGGAAACACCATATATTTT.

This chain connects TRBV5-1 to TRBJ2-2; D gene ambiguous. Germline V lookup: CDR1 SGHRS, CDR2 YFSETQ. The CDR3 extends over 15 amino acids. The ends were cut back, 0 bases at V and 4 bases at J, with 10 bases in the middle. In DNA, the CDR3 is TGCGCCAGCAGCTTGGTAATGGAGCCCACCGGGGAGCTGTTTTTT. Translated, it gives CASSLVMEPTGELFF.

The chain recombines TRBV5-5 with TRBJ2-4, with D possibly TRBD2 on 6 matching bases. The germline CDR1 and CDR2 sequences are SGHKS and YYEKEE (reference sequence). This CDR3 comprises 13 residues. V dropped 6 bases and J dropped 8 bases, with 15 bases sitting between them. As DNA, the CDR3 is TGTGCCAGCACGTGGAGGGGTGAGGACATTCAGTACTTC. It codes for CASTWRGEDIQYF.

This chain links TRBV7-3 with TRBJ1-5, with 8 bases that match TRBD1. The CDR3 is made up of 16 amino acids. The ends lost 4 bases at V and 3 bases at J; junction bases unmatched: 8. CDR1 is SGHTA, CDR2 FQGTGA, per germline. CDR3 sequence: CASSSQGARPNQPQHF. CDR3 in DNA: TGTGCCAGCAGCTCGCAGGGGGCGCGACCCAATCAGCCCCAGCATTTT.

The chain is built from TRBV28 and TRBJ2-7; tentative D call: TRBD1 (5 bases). V was cut by 3 bases and J by 5 bases, with 8 bases left in between. Germline-derived CDR1 and CDR2 are MDHEN and SYDVKM. The CDR3 length is 12 residues. Here the CDR3 DNA reads TGTGCCAGCAGTTTTGGGGCCCACGAGCAGTACTTC. Residues: CASSFGAHEQYF.

V is TRBV5-1 and J is TRBJ2-3; a weak D match, TRBD1 (6 bases). Germline V gene lookup returns CDR1 SGHRS and CDR2 YFSETQ. V was cut by 5 bases and J by 6 bases, with 16 bases left in between. This CDR3 has 14 residues. CDR3 coding DNA: TGCGCCAGCAGAATACAGGGTACTGCGGATACGCAGTATTTT. Protein: CASRIQGTADTQYF.